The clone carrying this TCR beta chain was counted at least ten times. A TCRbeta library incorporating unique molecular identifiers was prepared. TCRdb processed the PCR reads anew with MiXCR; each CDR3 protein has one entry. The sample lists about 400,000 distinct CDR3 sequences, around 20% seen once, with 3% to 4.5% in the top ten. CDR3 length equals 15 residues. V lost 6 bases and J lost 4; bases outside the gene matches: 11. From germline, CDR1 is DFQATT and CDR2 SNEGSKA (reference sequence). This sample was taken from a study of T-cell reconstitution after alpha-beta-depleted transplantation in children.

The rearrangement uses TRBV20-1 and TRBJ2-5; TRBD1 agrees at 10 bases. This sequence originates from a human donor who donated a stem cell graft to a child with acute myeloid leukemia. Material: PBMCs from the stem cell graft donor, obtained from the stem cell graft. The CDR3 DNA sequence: TGCAGTGCCGCACCCCAGAGGACAGGGGGAGAGACCCAGTACTTC. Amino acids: CSAAPQRTGGETQYF.